The 10 T cell receptor beta chains given below trace back to one sample, sequenced in a study of CD8+CD57+ T cells in acquired aplastic anemia. Sequencing was done on patients that had shown CD8+CD57+ cell expansion by flow cytometry. The use of genomic DNA as template underpinned the TCR beta VDJ and CDR3 profiling. MiXCR was run by TCRdb on the reads, yielding one entry per CDR3 protein. The data hold 260,000 or so distinct CDR3 sequences, with about 80% observed a single time. The specimen sequenced was sorted CD4+, CD8+, or CD8+CD57+ T cells (not recorded which) from PBMCs. Every receptor here comes from a human donor with aplastic anemia.

The V and J genes are TRBV2 and TRBJ2-7; D call uncertain. Between the trimmed V and J ends, which lost 6 bases and 3 bases, there was a span of 9 bases. CDR3 length equals 12 residues. The germline gives CDR1 SNHLY, CDR2 FYNNEI. CDR3 DNA sequence: TGTGCCAGCAGAGCCCGTAGCTACGAGCAGTACTTC. Translation: CASRARSYEQYF.

About this clonotype: This CDR3 fails to terminate in the conserved phenylalanine or tryptophan, so it likely reflects a read error. It is unclear where the CDR3 begins or ends on the DNA, so no DNA is shown, and the CDR3 is as TCRdb lists it. The V gene is TRBV7-9, the J gene TRBJ1-2. CDR1 and CDR2 from the germline V gene are SEHNR and FQNEAQ (reference sequence). The CDR3 is 13 amino acids in total, end residues counted. The CDR3 sequence: CASTTEGLDNSPL.

For this clonotype: A read error may account for a junction end that differs from germline. This chain connects TRBV7-8 to TRBJ2-2; 11 positions agree with TRBD2. This CDR3 is 15 amino acids long. The germline V gene has CDR1 SGHVS and CDR2 FQNEAQ. CDR3 sequence: CASSLAGGHDTQLFF. CDR3 coding DNA: TGTGCCAGTAGCTTAGCGGGAGGGCACGATACGCAGCTGTTTTTT.

The chain joins TRBV7-2 to TRBJ1-6; weak D call: TRBD1 (5 bases). The CDR3 extends over 15 amino acids. Trimming removed 4 bases from V and 8 bases from J, with 15 bases in between. CDR1 is SGHTA, CDR2 FQGNSA, per germline. The CDR3 spells CASSYLTVGDSPLHF. The CDR3 DNA sequence: TGTGCCAGCAGCTACCTAACAGTGGGGGATTCACCCCTCCACTTT.

V and J are TRBV7-2 and TRBJ2-7; D assignment may be TRBD1 or TRBD2 (6 bases each). Germline loops: CDR1 SGHTA, CDR2 FQGNSA. Trimming took off 1 base at V and 8 bases at J, with 15 bases between the two ends. There are 14 residues in the CDR3. CDR3 protein: CASSLVGGAEQQYV. The CDR3 nucleotides read TGTGCCAGCAGCTTAGTCGGGGGCGCGGAGCAGCAGTACGTC.

Remarks on this clonotype: One end of the junction fails to match germline, which may point to a read error. The gene calls are TRBV7-2 and TRBJ2-4; D perhaps matches TRBD2 (6 bases). The CDR3 extends over 12 amino acids. Per germline, CDR1 SGHTA and CDR2 FQGNSA. The CDR3 region is CASSAAGTGGQF. CDR3 in DNA: TGTGCCAGCAGCGCCGCGGGGACCGGTGGGCAGTTC.

Regarding this clonotype: A much larger clone differs from this one at a single base, so this may be a read error. Because it lacks the conserved phenylalanine or tryptophan at the end, this CDR3 is likely a read error. The DNA is omitted, as the CDR3 cannot be located on it reliably, and the CDR3 follows TCRdb's listing. V and J are TRBV2 and TRBJ2-2; TRBD1, as called in the table, went unchecked against the DNA. The CDR3 spans 15 amino acids, including both terminal residues. Germline assignment: CDR1 SNHLY and CDR2 FYNNEI. CDR3: CASGDGATDTQYFVP.

As concerns this clonotype: One end of the junction does not line up with germline, which may come from a read error. The gene calls are TRBV7-6 and TRBJ2-3, with D possibly matching TRBD2 (6 bases). The CDR3 is 14 amino acids. CDR1 SGHVS and CDR2 FNYEAQ come from the germline V gene. In nucleotides, the CDR3 is TGTGCCAGCAGCTGGGCGAGCGGGCGCGGTACGCAGACCTTT. Translated: CASSWASGRGTQTF.

A note on this clonotype: Relative to the germline gene, one junction end is altered; a read error may explain this. The V call is TRBV11-2, the J call TRBJ2-5; D might be TRBD1 or TRBD2, each matching 5 bases. The CDR3 length is 12 residues. Germline V gene sequence: CDR1 SGHAT, CDR2 FQNNGV. The CDR3 reads CAGSWGGGTQYF. CDR3 nucleotides: TGTGCCGGCAGCTGGGGTGGGGGGACCCAGTACTTC.

As regards this clonotype: The CDR3 end shows no conserved phenylalanine or tryptophan, and so a read error is likely. It is unclear where the CDR3 begins or ends on the DNA, so no DNA is shown, and the CDR3 is as TCRdb lists it. The chain links TRBV2 to TRBJ1-2; TRBD1 is taken as the D call from the table, unchecked against the DNA. Germline CDR1 reads SNHLY; CDR2 reads FYNNEI. The CDR3 length is 14 residues, termini included. This CDR3 reads CASSGAGIHDQYFV.